A selection of T cell receptor beta chains follows, all from one sample in a study of blood T cells in healthy people across ages. TCRdb re-called the 5' RACE reads with MiXCR, one entry per CDR3 protein. In the table there are around 780,000 distinct CDR3 sequences, roughly 25% of which are singletons. The same sample was also used in a study of T cells of mothers and their children.

Sequenced: blood. Receptor source: a boy younger than 18 in good health. The conserved cysteine and the conserved F or W are not part of the CDR3 here.

cdr3_length: 11
v_call: TRBV7-2
cdr3_aa: ASTFSSYNEQF

cdr3_length: 14
v_call: TRBV6-6
cdr3_aa: ASSYSPRDLNEKLF

cdr3_length: 10
v_call: TRBV6-6
cdr3_aa: ASRGKTYEQY

cdr3_length: 11
v_call: TRBV20-1
cdr3_aa: SASPTDEGGYT

cdr3_length: 9
v_call: TRBV30
cdr3_aa: AWSDLWEQY

cdr3_length: 12
v_call: TRBV12-3/TRBV12-4
cdr3_aa: AGSLSRGLKTQY

cdr3_length: 12
v_call: TRBV20-1
cdr3_aa: SARGPGYQETQY

cdr3_length: 17
v_call: TRBV3-1
cdr3_aa: ASSQPILAGGPRQETQY

cdr3_length: 13
v_call: TRBV7-8
cdr3_aa: ASSFAGTTRETQY

cdr3_length: 12
v_call: TRBV7-8
cdr3_aa: ASTARLAGETQY

cdr3_length: 16
v_call: TRBV11-2
cdr3_aa: ASSLDPSTSRTYNEQF

cdr3_length: 14
v_call: TRBV20-1
cdr3_aa: SAREGARRANCGYT

cdr3_length: 13
v_call: TRBV6-2/TRBV6-3
cdr3_aa: ASSASGTGGNEQY

cdr3_length: 12
v_call: TRBV5-1
cdr3_aa: ASNPRGFPYEQY

cdr3_length: 10
v_call: TRBV12-3/TRBV12-4
cdr3_aa: ASIQPPDTQY

cdr3_length: 14
v_call: TRBV9
cdr3_aa: ASSETSGGPQETQY

cdr3_length: 13
v_call: TRBV13
cdr3_aa: ASSARDRSSYEQY

cdr3_length: 11
v_call: TRBV29-1
cdr3_aa: SVERVGLGGYA

cdr3_length: 13
v_call: TRBV4-2
cdr3_aa: ASSPGTLDYYEQY

cdr3_length: 11
v_call: TRBV5-1
cdr3_aa: ASSSAGVGEQY

cdr3_length: 12
v_call: TRBV5-1
cdr3_aa: ASSSPGRATKQY

cdr3_length: 12
v_call: TRBV10-2
cdr3_aa: ASSEKRGTCEQY

cdr3_length: 13
v_call: TRBV13
cdr3_aa: ASSLAGPADNEQF

cdr3_length: 13
v_call: TRBV2
cdr3_aa: ASSPALAGKETQY

cdr3_length: 11
v_call: TRBV5-1
cdr3_aa: ASSLTGAAEQY

cdr3_length: 16
v_call: TRBV3-1
cdr3_aa: ASSPPSQGAAGANVLT

cdr3_length: 13
v_call: TRBV18
cdr3_aa: ASSPMTLAYEEQY

cdr3_length: 13
v_call: TRBV4-2
cdr3_aa: ASSQDPDRQETQY

cdr3_length: 12
v_call: TRBV5-1
cdr3_aa: ASSLTGGEGIQY

cdr3_length: 12
v_call: TRBV3-1
cdr3_aa: ASSQRDWIGELF

cdr3_length: 14
v_call: TRBV24-1
cdr3_aa: ATSASNRDGADGYT

cdr3_length: 11
v_call: TRBV30
cdr3_aa: AWSTRRDTEAF

cdr3_length: 12
v_call: TRBV7-8
cdr3_aa: ASSLMALTDTQY

cdr3_length: 12
v_call: TRBV7-9
cdr3_aa: ASSLLDRKETQY

cdr3_length: 11
v_call: TRBV20-1
cdr3_aa: SARGWQNNEQF

cdr3_length: 10
v_call: TRBV12-3/TRBV12-4
cdr3_aa: ASEAGNTEAF

cdr3_length: 12
v_call: TRBV9
cdr3_aa: ASSVEGTAYEQY

cdr3_length: 13
v_call: TRBV2
cdr3_aa: ASSDWGAGYNEQF

cdr3_length: 12
v_call: TRBV7-9
cdr3_aa: ASSLEGEAETQY

cdr3_length: 11
v_call: TRBV6-5
cdr3_aa: ASSTGEAETQY